These T cell receptor beta chains were read from a single sample in a study of response to subunit inactivated influenza vaccine. Using its own MiXCR run on the RT-PCR reads, TCRdb lists one record per CDR3 protein. This sample has around 750,000 distinct CDR3 sequences, with 21% found just once. The sample was PBMCs from blood, taken roughly 5 days after vaccination. The receptors come from a man between 45 and 60 years old who received an inactivated influenza vaccine. The CDR3 runs from the conserved cysteine through the conserved F or W. Fields, in order: J gene, CDR3 length, V gene, D gene, clone size, CDR3 protein, CDR3 DNA. A D gene is named only where the DNA matches it firmly. The listing skips clone size in some rows; elsewhere it reads once, few, many or a size class.

J: TRBJ2-3
length: 14
V: TRBV12-3/TRBV12-4
D: TRBD1
size: NA
CDR3: CASILDRSTDTQYF
DNA: TGTGCCAGCATCCTGGACAGGAGCACAGATACGCAGTATTTT

J: TRBJ1-4
length: 16
V: TRBV2
D: NA
size: NA
CDR3: CASSPRRPTTNEKLFF
DNA: TGTGCCAGCAGTCCCCGCCGGCCTACAACTAATGAAAAACTGTTTTTT

J: TRBJ2-1
length: 16
V: TRBV11-3
D: TRBD2
size: few
CDR3: CASSVGLAGVLNEQFF
DNA: TGTGCCAGCAGTGTGGGACTAGCGGGAGTTTTGAATGAGCAGTTCTTC

J: TRBJ2-1
length: 13
V: TRBV7-9
D: TRBD2
size: NA
CDR3: CASSSGVVNEQFF
DNA: TGTGCCAGCAGTAGCGGGGTGGTCAATGAGCAGTTCTTC

J: TRBJ2-5
length: 15
V: TRBV7-2
D: TRBD2
size: few
CDR3: CASNLAGGKQETQYF
DNA: TGTGCCAGCAACCTAGCGGGGGGGAAACAAGAGACCCAGTACTTC

J: TRBJ2-7
length: 14
V: TRBV4-3
D: NA
size: NA
CDR3: CASSQDVSNYEQYF
DNA: TGCGCCAGCAGCCAAGACGTCAGCAACTACGAGCAGTACTTC

J: TRBJ2-3
length: 15
V: TRBV12-3/TRBV12-4
D: NA
size: NA
CDR3: CASRGVEGGTDTQYF
DNA: TGTGCCAGCAGGGGGGTTGAGGGTGGAACAGATACGCAGTATTTT

J: TRBJ2-3
length: 17
V: TRBV4-2
D: TRBD2
size: NA
CDR3: CASSRIEIAGGTDTQYF
DNA: TGTGCCAGCAGCCGTATAGAAATAGCGGGAGGGACAGATACGCAGTATTTT

J: TRBJ2-7
length: 13
V: TRBV29-1
D: NA
size: NA
CDR3: CSVSQLLESEQYF
DNA: TGCAGCGTTTCCCAACTCCTCGAGAGCGAGCAGTACTTC

J: TRBJ2-5
length: 15
V: TRBV11-2
D: NA
size: NA
CDR3: CASSLVARAVETQYF
DNA: TGTGCCAGCAGCTTAGTAGCCCGGGCGGTGGAGACCCAGTACTTC

J: TRBJ2-7
length: 19
V: TRBV28
D: TRBD2
size: NA
CDR3: CASSPVWGLAGPSSYEQYF
DNA: TGTGCCAGCAGTCCGGTCTGGGGACTAGCGGGACCTAGCTCCTACGAGCAGTACTTC

J: TRBJ1-4
length: 14
V: TRBV19
D: NA
size: NA
CDR3: CASSSLTLWEKLFF
DNA: TGTGCCAGTTCCTCACTCACCTTGTGGGAAAAACTGTTTTTT

J: TRBJ1-5
length: 15
V: TRBV4-3
D: NA
size: NA
CDR3: CASSQAVGGNQPQHF
DNA: TGCGCCAGCAGCCAAGCTGTCGGGGGGAATCAGCCCCAGCATTTT

J: TRBJ2-1
length: 15
V: TRBV5-6
D: TRBD2
size: NA
CDR3: CASSLLWTSDNEQFF
DNA: TGTGCCAGCAGCTTGTTGTGGACTAGCGACAATGAGCAGTTCTTC

J: TRBJ2-7
length: 14
V: TRBV20-1
D: TRBD2
size: NA
CDR3: CSAREPLAGHEQYF
DNA: TGCAGTGCTAGAGAACCCCTAGCGGGACACGAGCAGTACTTC

J: TRBJ2-5
length: 17
V: TRBV6-5
D: NA
size: NA
CDR3: CASSYSTHWRGAETQYF
DNA: TGTGCCAGCAGTTACTCGACACATTGGAGGGGGGCAGAGACCCAGTACTTC

J: TRBJ2-3
length: 12
V: TRBV24-1
D: NA
size: NA
CDR3: CATSDWALRKYF
DNA: TGTGCCACCAGTGATTGGGCCTTGAGGAAGTATTTT

J: TRBJ2-5
length: 13
V: TRBV6-6
D: NA
size: many
CDR3: CASSGQIQETQYF
DNA: TGTGCCAGCAGTGGACAGATTCAAGAGACCCAGTACTTC

J: TRBJ2-6
length: 17
V: TRBV18
D: NA
size: NA
CDR3: CASSPEDYSSGANVLTF
DNA: TGTGCCAGCTCACCTGAGGACTATAGCTCTGGGGCCAACGTCCTGACTTTC

J: TRBJ2-7
length: 14
V: TRBV5-1
D: NA
size: NA
CDR3: CASSLDQLTYEQYF
DNA: TGCGCCAGCAGCTTGGACCAGTTAACCTACGAGCAGTACTTC

J: TRBJ1-1
length: 15
V: TRBV4-2
D: NA
size: NA
CDR3: CASSVQGSGDTEAFF
DNA: TGTGCCAGCAGCGTACAGGGCTCGGGGGACACTGAAGCTTTCTTT

J: TRBJ1-1
length: 16
V: TRBV5-4
D: TRBD1
size: NA
CDR3: CASSLAAGGMNTEAFF
DNA: TGTGCCAGCAGCTTGGCGGCAGGGGGGATGAACACTGAAGCTTTCTTT

J: TRBJ2-1
length: 17
V: TRBV7-9
D: TRBD2
size: few
CDR3: CASSPARSLAGGHEQFF
DNA: TGTGCCAGCAGCCCGGCGAGATCCCTAGCGGGGGGTCATGAGCAGTTCTTC

J: TRBJ2-2
length: 16
V: TRBV12-3/TRBV12-4
D: TRBD2
size: NA
CDR3: CASGQRETTNTGELFF
DNA: TGTGCCAGCGGCCAGCGGGAGACGACGAACACCGGGGAGCTGTTTTTT

J: TRBJ2-3
length: 16
V: TRBV27
D: TRBD2
size: few
CDR3: CASSLSSGGATDTQYF
DNA: TGTGCCAGCAGTTTATCTAGCGGGGGGGCCACAGATACGCAGTATTTT

J: TRBJ1-2
length: 16
V: TRBV12-3/TRBV12-4
D: NA
size: NA
CDR3: CASSLSSRGSGYGYTF
DNA: TGTGCCAGCAGTTTGTCCTCGCGGGGAAGTGGGTATGGCTACACCTTC

J: TRBJ1-3
length: 15
V: TRBV7-8
D: NA
size: NA
CDR3: CASSSVDSSGNTIYF
DNA: TGTGCCAGCAGCTCCGTGGACAGCTCTGGAAACACCATATATTTT

J: TRBJ2-1
length: 15
V: TRBV5-1
D: TRBD2
size: NA
CDR3: CASSSGLDFYNEQFF
DNA: TGCGCCAGCAGCTCGGGACTAGATTTCTACAATGAGCAGTTCTTC

J: TRBJ2-7
length: 13
V: TRBV6-6
D: NA
size: NA
CDR3: CASSFLQGGEQYF
DNA: TGTGCCAGCAGTTTTCTACAGGGGGGGGAGCAGTACTTC

J: TRBJ2-7
length: 14
V: TRBV20-1
D: NA
size: once
CDR3: CSARSQRNSYEQYF
DNA: TGCAGTGCTAGGAGTCAAAGGAACTCCTACGAGCAGTACTTC